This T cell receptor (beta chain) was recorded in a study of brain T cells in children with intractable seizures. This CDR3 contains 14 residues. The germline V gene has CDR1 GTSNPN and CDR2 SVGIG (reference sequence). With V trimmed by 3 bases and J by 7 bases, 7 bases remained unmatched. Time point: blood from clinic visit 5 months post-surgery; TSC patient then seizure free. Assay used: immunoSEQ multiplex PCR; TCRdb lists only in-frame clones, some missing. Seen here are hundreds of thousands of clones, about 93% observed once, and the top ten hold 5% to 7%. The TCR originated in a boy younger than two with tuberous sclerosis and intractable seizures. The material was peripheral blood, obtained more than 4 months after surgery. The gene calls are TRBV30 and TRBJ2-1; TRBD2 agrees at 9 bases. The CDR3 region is CAWRRRGGSNEQFF. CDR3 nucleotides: TGTGCCTGGAGGAGGCGGGGGGGCAGTAATGAGCAGTTCTTC.